The 20 T cell receptor beta chains below were found in one sample sequenced in a study of cytomegalovirus exposure and HLA in healthy donors. In the PCR, 60 Vbeta and 13 Jbeta primers were used. Clones were sequenced by immunoSEQ multiplex PCR, and TCRdb holds only the in-frame ones, with some missing. The sample lists around 150,000 clones; nearly 80% were seen once. Sequences were obtained from PBMCs. These receptors all come from a woman between 50 and 59 years old in good health and CMV-seropositive.

Note on this clone: Compared with germline, one end of the junction differs, possibly owing to a read error. Other DNA sequences in this sample translate to the same CDR3. The V gene is TRBV7-2, the J gene TRBJ1-5; TRBD1 matches at 7 bases. The CDR3 is 18 amino acids. The germline gives CDR1 SGHTA, CDR2 FQGNSA. DNA for the CDR3: TGTGCCAGCAGCTTAGTCCCCAGGGGGATGAATAGCAATCAGCCTCAGCATTTT. Residues: CASSLVPRGMNSNQPQHF.

The chain has TRBV7-2 and TRBJ1-6; tentative D call: TRBD1 (5 bases). V gave up 2 bases and J gave up 6 bases, with 17 bases separating them. The CDR3 sequence is 17 residues long. From germline, CDR1 is SGHTA and CDR2 FQGNSA. CDR3 coding DNA: TGTGCCAGCAGCTTAAATGGGATGACAGTGGTTAATTCACCCCTCCACTTT. Translated, it gives CASSLNGMTVVNSPLHF.

This clone has only a few counts. The chain has TRBV28 and TRBJ1-5; 10 bases map to TRBD1. V shed 6 bases, J shed 2 bases, and the junction held 4 bases outside the gene matches. The CDR3 covers 15 residues. Germline V gene lookup returns CDR1 MDHEN and CDR2 SYDVKM. The CDR3 is CASSRGTGGNQPQHF. DNA of the CDR3: TGTGCCAGCAGCCGAGGGACAGGGGGCAATCAGCCCCAGCATTTT.

Only a few counts were recorded for this clone. V and J are TRBV9 and TRBJ1-3; perhaps TRBD1 as D (5 bases). The CDR3 length is 17 residues. Germline lookup yields CDR1 SGDLS and CDR2 YYNGEE. Trimming took 0 bases from V and 2 from J, leaving 15 bases between them. The CDR3 nucleotides read TGTGCCAGCAGCGTAGCTCTGGGGGGGACTGCTGGAAACACCATATATTTT. It specifies CASSVALGGTAGNTIYF.

This clone was found once. The chain joins TRBV9 to TRBJ2-1, with 9 bases identical to TRBD2. The CDR3 is made up of 15 amino acids. Germline V gene data show CDR1 as SGDLS and CDR2 as YYNGEE. V shed 3 bases and J 4 bases; nucleotides not matched to a gene: 5. This chain's CDR3 is CASSDSGSTYNEQFF. The DNA for the CDR3 is TGTGCCAGCAGCGATAGCGGGAGCACGTACAATGAGCAGTTCTTC.

The chain is built from TRBV11-2 and TRBJ1-1; D unclear. Germline V gives CDR1 SGHAT, CDR2 FQNNGV. V lost 0 bases to trimming and J lost 3 bases, with 5 bases between them. The CDR3 is 13 residues long. In DNA form, the CDR3 reads TGTGCCAGCAGCTTAGATACAGACACTGAAGCTTTCTTT. It yields the protein CASSLDTDTEAFF.

The table lists this clone with a count of one. V and J are TRBV20-1 and TRBJ1-6, with D hard to call. Germline V gene lookup returns CDR1 DFQATT and CDR2 SNEGSKA (reference sequence). This CDR3 has 10 residues. The CDR3, as DNA: TGCAGCGTCCCGGGGTCGCCCCTCCACTTT. Translating gives CSVPGSPLHF.

The chain couples TRBV18 to TRBJ1-6; TRBD1 is a possible D gene (6 bases). The CDR3 has 12 residues. V was trimmed by 2 bases and J by 13 bases, leaving 9 bases between them. Germline V gives CDR1 KGHSH, CDR2 LQKENI. The CDR3 DNA follows: TGTGCCAGCTCACCAAAGGGGGAGCCCCTCCACTTT. Encoded protein: CASSPKGEPLHF.

The chain links TRBV9 to TRBJ2-1; 7 nucleotides line up with TRBD1. Germline-derived CDR1 and CDR2 are SGDLS and YYNGEE. The J segment lost 6 bases and the V segment lost 0 bases, leaving 12 bases of the junction unmatched. This CDR3 comprises 17 residues. The CDR3 reads CASSVGPGGLRVNEQFF. CDR3 bases: TGTGCCAGCAGCGTAGGTCCAGGGGGTCTCAGGGTCAATGAGCAGTTCTTC. The entire variable domain, with the rest obtained from reference TRBV9 and TRBJ2-1, is as follows: DSGVTQTPKHLITATGQRVTLRCSPRSGDLSVYWYQQSLDQGLQFLIQYYNGEERAKGNILERFSAQQFPDLHSELNLSSLELGDSALYFCASSVGPGGLRVNEQFFGPGTRLTVL.

The chain joins TRBV19 to TRBJ1-5; the D is unclear. The V end was cut by 7 bases, the J end by 4 bases, with 14 bases between. Germline V gene data show CDR1 as LNHDA and CDR2 as SQIVND (reference sequence). The CDR3 is made up of 14 amino acids. CDR3 loop: CASNLLTTNQPQHF. CDR3 coding DNA: TGTGCCAGTAATCTCCTGACAACTAATCAGCCCCAGCATTTT.

The V call is TRBV27, the J call TRBJ1-1; TRBD1 matches 8 bases. J lost 3 bases, V lost 5 bases, and 11 bases had no gene match. Germline lookup yields CDR1 MNHEY and CDR2 SMNVEV (reference sequence). This CDR3 spans 16 amino acids. The CDR3 protein is CASSRWTGRVDTEAFF. The CDR3 nucleotides read TGTGCCAGCAGTAGATGGACAGGGAGGGTAGACACTGAAGCTTTCTTT.

The chain combines TRBV5-5 with TRBJ1-2; 8 bases agree with TRBD1. From germline, CDR1 is SGHKS and CDR2 YYEKEE (reference sequence). The CDR3 covers 16 residues. J was trimmed by 3 bases and V by 7 bases; bases with no gene match: 14. The CDR3 sequence: CASASDWDRIDYGYTF. CDR3 DNA sequence: TGTGCCAGCGCTTCAGATTGGGACAGGATCGACTATGGCTACACCTTC. Drawing the rest from reference TRBV5-5 and TRBJ1-2, the complete variable domain is DAGVTQSPTHLIKTRGQQVTLRCSPISGHKSVSWYQQVLGQGPQFIFQYYEKEERGRGNFPDRFSARQFPNYSSELNVNALLLGDSALYLCASASDWDRIDYGYTFGSGTRLTVV.

J is TRBJ2-5 and V is TRBV7-6; TRBD1 aligns across 7 bases. CDR3 size: 18 residues. J was trimmed by 2 bases and V by 5 bases; bases with no gene match: 17. CDR1 and CDR2 (germline): SGHVS, FNYEAQ. This CDR3 is CASSTRQRRDRKQETQYF. The DNA of the CDR3 is TGTGCCAGCAGCACAAGGCAGAGACGGGACAGAAAACAAGAGACCCAGTACTTC.

The V gene is TRBV6-1, the J gene TRBJ2-1, with D possibly TRBD2 on 5 matching bases. CDR1 MNHNS and CDR2 SASEGT come from the germline V gene. CDR3 size: 14 residues. V lost 4 bases and J 8 bases, leaving 15 bases between the germline ends. The CDR3 loop is CASSVVRGIDEQFF. The CDR3 DNA reads as TGTGCCAGCAGTGTGGTTCGGGGAATTGATGAGCAGTTCTTC.

This clone was seen more than once but under ten times. DNA for the CDR3: TGTGCCAGCAGCTTAAGGAGAGATTACAATGAGCAGTTCTTC. The encoded protein is CASSLRRDYNEQFF. The J gene is TRBJ2-1, the V gene TRBV7-6; no firm D call. The CDR3 has 14 residues. Germline assignment: CDR1 SGHVS and CDR2 FNYEAQ. Trimming shortened V by 2 bases and J by 4 bases, and 9 bases separated the two germline ends.

This clone has a handful of counts. The V gene is TRBV9, the J gene TRBJ2-7; no firm D call. CDR1 and CDR2 from the germline V gene are SGDLS and YYNGEE. The CDR3 runs to 15 residues. Trimming left V 4 bases short and J 1 base short, with 15 bases between. CDR3: CASSRSDGKSYEQYF. In DNA form, the CDR3 reads TGTGCCAGCAGCCGGAGTGACGGCAAGTCCTACGAGCAGTACTTC.

The chain joins TRBV29-1 to TRBJ1-1, with 9 positions matching TRBD1. The CDR3 is made up of 15 amino acids. Germline assignment: CDR1 SQVTM and CDR2 ANQGSEA. V lost 7 bases, J lost 4 bases, and 13 bases stayed unmatched. In nucleotides, the CDR3 is TGCAGCGCCCCCATTGAGGACAGGGGAGGCACTGAAGCTTTCTTT. Translating gives CSAPIEDRGGTEAFF.

J is TRBJ2-1 and V is TRBV5-1; D is possibly TRBD1 (5 bases). There are 15 residues in the CDR3. Trimming left V 2 bases short and J 9 bases short, with 18 bases between. In germline, CDR1 is SGHRS, CDR2 YFSETQ. The CDR3 nucleotides are TGCGCCAGCAGCTTCGTCACAGGTGGAGACAGTGAGCAGTTCTTC. Amino acids: CASSFVTGGDSEQFF.

This clone appeared a few times. The chain is built from TRBV29-1 and TRBJ2-7, with D possibly matching TRBD1 (7 bases). The ends were cut back, 4 bases at V and 0 bases at J, with 10 bases in the middle. This CDR3 spans 13 amino acids. CDR1 and CDR2 (germline): SQVTM, ANQGSEA. This CDR3 is CSVGRDSSYEQYF. The CDR3 nucleotides read TGCAGCGTTGGGCGGGACAGCTCCTACGAGCAGTACTTC.

This clone appeared a few times. The chain is built from TRBV5-1 and TRBJ2-3; D perhaps matches TRBD2 (5 bases). V was clipped by 7 bases and J by 8 bases, with 20 bases between them. In germline, CDR1 is SGHRS, CDR2 YFSETQ. The length of the CDR3 is 14 residues. The CDR3 DNA is TGCGCCAGCTGCGCCGGAGGCTCCACTGCTACGCAGTATTTT. Its translation: CASCAGGSTATQYF.